A selection of T cell receptor beta chains follows, all from one sample in a study of cytotoxic CD8 clonotypes in ibrutinib-treated CLL. The data were produced by immunoSEQ multiplex PCR, yet TCRdb's version contains in-frame clones alone and is incomplete. The repertoire has about 130,000 clones, about four fifths of them found once; the top ten carry roughly 13%. Here the sequenced sample was PBMCs, taken after 12 months of ibrutinib treatment. The receptors derive from a human donor with chronic lymphocytic leukemia. Both conserved end residues are part of each CDR3.

j_call v_call cdr3_aa
TRBJ2-1 TRBV28 CASSFLPSGRDNEQFF
TRBJ2-7 TRBV5-1 CASSRGQGAYEQYF
TRBJ2-1 TRBV27 CASSSLGTSGRPYNEQFF
TRBJ1-2 TRBV28 CASSDSGYTF
TRBJ2-1 TRBV10-2 CASKTGTYNEQFF
TRBJ2-1 TRBV29-1 CSVQQGDEQFF
TRBJ1-1 TRBV7-3 CASRPRGEGTEAFF
TRBJ2-5 TRBV29-1 CSAWTSGSITETQYF
TRBJ2-1 TRBV2 CASKTLLAGIYNEQFF
TRBJ2-3 TRBV5-4 CASTLRREASTDTQYF
TRBJ2-5 TRBV4-3 CASSETSGNWGETQYF
TRBJ2-2 TRBV6-6 CASSYTNTGELFF
TRBJ2-1 TRBV27 CASSDSSYNEQFF
TRBJ2-1 TRBV7-2 CASSLDRVSLEQFF
TRBJ1-2 TRBV25-1 CASSEGQNYGYTF
TRBJ1-4 TRBV4-1 CASSHPGGRREKLFF
TRBJ2-2 TRBV18 CASSRGQGANTGELFF
TRBJ2-7 TRBV5-6 CASSFSLAGYEQYF
TRBJ2-5 TRBV14 CASSHTGQPSRTQYF
NA TRBV7-3 CASSLRDTGYEQYF
TRBJ1-5 TRBV5-4 CASSLNRGDSNQPQHF
TRBJ2-5 TRBV4-3 CASSQTSGPQETQYF
TRBJ2-7 TRBV7-8 CASSWGSRGSSYEQYF
TRBJ1-1 TRBV6-5 CASSYIGGGLGTEAFF
TRBJ2-1 TRBV27 CASSLGTGIGEQFF
TRBJ1-1 TRBV19 CASLGRPSTEAFF
TRBJ2-3 TRBV29-1 CSVGRGYTDTQYF
TRBJ2-6 TRBV10-1 CASSRDTGANVLTF
TRBJ2-5 TRBV7-7 CASSPHPQGQRTQYF
TRBJ2-2 TRBV10-1 CASSRLYTGELFF
TRBJ2-5 TRBV7-9 CASSPTIVGETQYF
TRBJ1-1 TRBV6-5 CASSPRGGTEAFF
TRBJ2-1 TRBV6-5 CASSPRRDLGSEQFF
TRBJ1-2 TRBV19 CASATGTRGYTF
TRBJ2-2 TRBV4-1 CASSQVAALALVTGELFF
TRBJ2-7 TRBV4-3 CASSQEGTSGPPSEQYF
TRBJ2-3 TRBV6-5 CASSYSWRADTQYF
TRBJ2-3 TRBV19 CASSIGGPGPFTDTQYF
TRBJ2-3 TRBV18 CATARGEGLRYTQYF
TRBJ2-3 TRBV5-1 CASSRGLAGGRDTQYF
TRBJ1-1 TRBV9 CASSHPYQGRATEAFF
TRBJ1-5 TRBV7-9 CASSLGEGNQPQHF
TRBJ2-7 TRBV13 CASSSLSYEQYF
TRBJ2-1 TRBV7-9 CASSYRTSGSFREQFF
TRBJ1-1 TRBV10-3 CAISESRNTEAFF
TRBJ1-1 TRBV19 CASSNPDRIITEAFF
TRBJ2-5 TRBV5-6 CASSQINQEETQYF
TRBJ2-5 TRBV6-1 CASSENRGRETQYF
TRBJ2-1 TRBV7-3 CASSFAPGTSGRLGDYNEQFF
TRBJ2-1 TRBV7-2 CASSLEFEYNEQFF
TRBJ2-5 TRBV11-3 CASSFWAGETQYF
TRBJ2-1 TRBV5-6 CASSKLAGTYNEQFF
TRBJ2-7 TRBV27 CASSLFWVGGNEQYF